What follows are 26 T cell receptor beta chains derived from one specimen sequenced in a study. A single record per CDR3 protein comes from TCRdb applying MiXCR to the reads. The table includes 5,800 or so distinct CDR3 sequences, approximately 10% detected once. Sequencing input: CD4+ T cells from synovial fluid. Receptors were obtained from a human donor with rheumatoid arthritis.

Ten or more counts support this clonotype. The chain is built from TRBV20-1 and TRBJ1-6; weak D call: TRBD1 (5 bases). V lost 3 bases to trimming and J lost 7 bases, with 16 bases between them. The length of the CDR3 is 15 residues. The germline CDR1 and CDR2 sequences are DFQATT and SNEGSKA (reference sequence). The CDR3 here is CSARGDSLRNSPLHF. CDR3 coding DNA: TGCAGTGCTAGGGGGGACTCCCTAAGGAATTCACCCCTCCACTTT.

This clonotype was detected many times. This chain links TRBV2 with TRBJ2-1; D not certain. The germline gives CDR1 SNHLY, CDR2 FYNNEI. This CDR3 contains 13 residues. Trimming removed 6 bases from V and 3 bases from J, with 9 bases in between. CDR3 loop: CASRDQIYNEQFF. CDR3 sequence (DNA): TGTGCCAGCAGGGATCAGATCTACAATGAGCAGTTCTTC.

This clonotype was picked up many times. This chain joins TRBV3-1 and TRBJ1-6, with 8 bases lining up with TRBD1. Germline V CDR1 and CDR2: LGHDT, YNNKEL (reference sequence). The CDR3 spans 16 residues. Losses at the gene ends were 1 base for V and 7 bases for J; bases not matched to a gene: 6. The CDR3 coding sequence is TGTGCCAGCAGCCAAGCATACGGGACAGGCAATTCACCCCTCCACTTT. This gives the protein CASSQAYGTGNSPLHF.

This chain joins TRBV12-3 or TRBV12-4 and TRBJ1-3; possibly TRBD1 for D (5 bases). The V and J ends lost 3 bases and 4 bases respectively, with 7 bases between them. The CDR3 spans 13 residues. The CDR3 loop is CASSFGGGNTIYF. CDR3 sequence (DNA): TGTGCCAGCAGTTTTGGGGGAGGAAACACCATATATTTT.

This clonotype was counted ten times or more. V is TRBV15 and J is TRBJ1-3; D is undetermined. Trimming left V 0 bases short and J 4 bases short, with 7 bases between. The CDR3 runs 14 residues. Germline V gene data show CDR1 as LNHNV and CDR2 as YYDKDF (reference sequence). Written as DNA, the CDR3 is TGTGCCACCAGCAGAGATAGGGTGGGAAACACCATATATTTT. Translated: CATSRDRVGNTIYF.

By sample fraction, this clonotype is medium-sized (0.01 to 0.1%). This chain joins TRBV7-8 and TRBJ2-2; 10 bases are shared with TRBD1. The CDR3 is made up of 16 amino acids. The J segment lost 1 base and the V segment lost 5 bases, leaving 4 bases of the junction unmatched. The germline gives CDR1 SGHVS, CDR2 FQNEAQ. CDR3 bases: TGTGCCAGCAGCGGACGGACAGGGGGGAACACCGGGGAGCTGTTTTTT. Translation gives CASSGRTGGNTGELFF.

As DNA, the CDR3 is TGTGCCAGCAGCTACCAAGGTCTTGGCTATGGCTACACCTTC. Encoded protein: CASSYQGLGYGYTF. This sequence joins TRBV12-3 or TRBV12-4 and TRBJ1-2; no clear D gene. The CDR3 is made up of 14 amino acids. Trimming took 6 bases from V and 4 from J, leaving 15 bases between them.

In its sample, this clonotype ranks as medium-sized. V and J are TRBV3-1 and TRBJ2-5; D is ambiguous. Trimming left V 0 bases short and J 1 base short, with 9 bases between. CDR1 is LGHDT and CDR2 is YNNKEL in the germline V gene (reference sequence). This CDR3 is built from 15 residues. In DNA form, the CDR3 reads TGTGCCAGCAGCCAAGATACAAGGGTCCAAGAGACCCAGTACTTC. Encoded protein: CASSQDTRVQETQYF.

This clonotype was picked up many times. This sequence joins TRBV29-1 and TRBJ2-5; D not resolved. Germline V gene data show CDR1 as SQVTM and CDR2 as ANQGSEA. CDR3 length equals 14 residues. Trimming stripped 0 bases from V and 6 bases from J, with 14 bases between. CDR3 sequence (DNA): TGCAGCGTTGAAGATCGTAAAGGGATTAAGACCCAGTACTTC. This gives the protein CSVEDRKGIKTQYF.

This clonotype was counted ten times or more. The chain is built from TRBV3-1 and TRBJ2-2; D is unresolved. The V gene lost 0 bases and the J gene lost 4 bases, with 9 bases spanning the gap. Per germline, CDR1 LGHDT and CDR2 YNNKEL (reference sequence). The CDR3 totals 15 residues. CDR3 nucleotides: TGTGCCAGCAGCCAAGATCACTCTTTCACCGGGGAGCTGTTTTTT. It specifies CASSQDHSFTGELFF.

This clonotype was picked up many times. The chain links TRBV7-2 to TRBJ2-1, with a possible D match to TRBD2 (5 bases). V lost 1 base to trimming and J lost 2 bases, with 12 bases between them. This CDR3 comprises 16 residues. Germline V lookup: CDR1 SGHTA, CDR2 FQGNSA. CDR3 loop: CASSLVTMVTYNEQFF. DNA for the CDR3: TGTGCCAGCAGCTTAGTGACTATGGTGACCTACAATGAGCAGTTCTTC.

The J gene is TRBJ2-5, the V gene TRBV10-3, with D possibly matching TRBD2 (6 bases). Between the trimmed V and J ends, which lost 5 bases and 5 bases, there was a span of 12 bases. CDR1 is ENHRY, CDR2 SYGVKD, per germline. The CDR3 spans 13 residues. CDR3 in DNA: TGTGCCATCAGTAGACTAGAATTGGAGACCCAGTACTTC. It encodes CAISRLELETQYF.

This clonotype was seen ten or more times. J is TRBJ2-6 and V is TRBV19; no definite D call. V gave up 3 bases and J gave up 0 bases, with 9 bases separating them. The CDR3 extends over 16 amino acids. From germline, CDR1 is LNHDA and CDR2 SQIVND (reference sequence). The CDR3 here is CASSIPMGSGANVLTF. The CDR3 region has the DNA TGTGCCAGTAGTATCCCGATGGGCTCTGGGGCCAACGTCCTGACTTTC.

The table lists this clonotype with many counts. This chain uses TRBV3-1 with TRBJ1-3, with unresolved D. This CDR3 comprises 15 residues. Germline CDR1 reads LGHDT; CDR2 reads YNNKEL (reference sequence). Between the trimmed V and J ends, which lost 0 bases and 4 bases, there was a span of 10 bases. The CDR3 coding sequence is TGTGCCAGCAGCCAAGATTCGGCGGGCGGAAACACCATATATTTT. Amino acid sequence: CASSQDSAGGNTIYF.

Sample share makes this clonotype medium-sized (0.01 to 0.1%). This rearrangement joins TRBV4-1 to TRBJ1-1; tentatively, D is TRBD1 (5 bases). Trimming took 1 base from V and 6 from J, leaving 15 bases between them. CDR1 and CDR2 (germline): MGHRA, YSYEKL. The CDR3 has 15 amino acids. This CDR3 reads CASSQVGQGTPEAFF. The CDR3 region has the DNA TGCGCCAGCAGCCAAGTGGGTCAGGGAACGCCTGAAGCTTTCTTT.

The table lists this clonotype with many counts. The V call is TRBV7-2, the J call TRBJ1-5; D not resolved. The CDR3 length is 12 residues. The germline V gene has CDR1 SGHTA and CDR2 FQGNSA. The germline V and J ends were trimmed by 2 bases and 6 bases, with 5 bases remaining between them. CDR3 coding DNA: TGTGCCAGCAGCTTAAATCTTCAGCCCCAGCATTTT. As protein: CASSLNLQPQHF.

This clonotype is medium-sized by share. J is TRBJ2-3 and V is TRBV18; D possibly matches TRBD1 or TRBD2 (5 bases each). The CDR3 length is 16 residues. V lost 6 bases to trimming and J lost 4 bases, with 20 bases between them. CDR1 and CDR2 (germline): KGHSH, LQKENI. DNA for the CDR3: TGTGCCAGCTCGCAAGGGACGGCGCTTATGGCAGATACGCAGTATTTT. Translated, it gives CASSQGTALMADTQYF.

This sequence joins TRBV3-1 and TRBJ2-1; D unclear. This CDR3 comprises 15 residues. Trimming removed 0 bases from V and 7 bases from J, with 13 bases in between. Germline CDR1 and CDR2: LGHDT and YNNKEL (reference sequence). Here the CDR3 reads CASSQDSVAGNEQFF. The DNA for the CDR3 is TGTGCCAGCAGCCAAGATTCTGTAGCAGGTAATGAGCAGTTCTTC.

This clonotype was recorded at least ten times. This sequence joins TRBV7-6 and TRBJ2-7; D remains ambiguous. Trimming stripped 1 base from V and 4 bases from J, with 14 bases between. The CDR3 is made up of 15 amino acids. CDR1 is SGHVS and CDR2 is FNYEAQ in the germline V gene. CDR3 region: CASSLVPAELYEQYF. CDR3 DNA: TGTGCCAGCAGCTTAGTGCCGGCAGAATTATACGAGCAGTACTTC.

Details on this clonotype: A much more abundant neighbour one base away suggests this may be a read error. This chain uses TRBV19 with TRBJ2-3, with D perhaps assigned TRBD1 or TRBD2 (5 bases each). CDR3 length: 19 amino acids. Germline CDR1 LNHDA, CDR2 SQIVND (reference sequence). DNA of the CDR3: TGTGACAGTAGTATAGAGGGGCTAACCCTCGGCACCCCCACAGATACGCAGTATTTT. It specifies CDSSIEGLTLGTPTDTQYF.

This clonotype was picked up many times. As DNA, the CDR3 is TGTGCTAGTGGTTGGAATCAGGGGTCTGCCGGGGAGCTGTTTTTT. As protein: CASGWNQGSAGELFF. This rearrangement joins TRBV12-5 to TRBJ2-2; a possible D gene is TRBD1 (6 bases). Per germline, CDR1 LGHNT and CDR2 FRNRAP. V shed 4 bases and J shed 6 bases, with 15 bases lying between them. The CDR3 length is 15 residues. Looking up the rest from reference TRBV12-5 and TRBJ2-2 gives the full variable domain: DARVTQTPRHKVTEMGQEVTMRCQPILGHNTVFWYRQTMMQGLELLAYFRNRAPLDDSGMPKDRFSAEMPDATLATLKIQPSEPRDSAVYFCASGWNQGSAGELFFGEGSRLTVL.

The CDR3 here is CASSESSVSYEQYF. CDR3 sequence (DNA): TGTGCCAGCAGTGAGAGCTCAGTCTCCTACGAGCAGTACTTC. This chain connects TRBV2 to TRBJ2-7; D is uncertain. V lost 3 bases and J lost 0, with 9 bases in between. The CDR3 runs to 14 residues. CDR1 and CDR2 from the germline V gene are SNHLY and FYNNEI. Using reference TRBV2 and TRBJ2-7 for the parts outside the CDR3, the full variable domain is EPEVTQTPSHQVTQMGQEVILRCVPISNHLYFYWYRQILGQKVEFLVSFYNNEISEKSEIFDDQFSVERPDGSNFTLKIRSTKLEDSAMYFCASSESSVSYEQYFGPGTRLTVT.

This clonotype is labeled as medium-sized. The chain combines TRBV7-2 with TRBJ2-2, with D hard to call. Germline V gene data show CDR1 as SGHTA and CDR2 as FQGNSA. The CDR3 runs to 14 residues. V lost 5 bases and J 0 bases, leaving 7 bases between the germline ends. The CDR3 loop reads CASSLASNTGELFF. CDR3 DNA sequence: TGTGCCAGCAGCCTTGCTTCGAACACCGGGGAGCTGTTTTTT.

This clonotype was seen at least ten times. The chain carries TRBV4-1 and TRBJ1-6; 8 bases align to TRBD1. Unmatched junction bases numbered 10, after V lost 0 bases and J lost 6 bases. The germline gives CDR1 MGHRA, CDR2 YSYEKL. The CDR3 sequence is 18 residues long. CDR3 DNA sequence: TGCGCCAGCAGCCAAGATAAGGGGACAGGAAGACCTAATTCACCCCTCCACTTT. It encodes CASSQDKGTGRPNSPLHF.

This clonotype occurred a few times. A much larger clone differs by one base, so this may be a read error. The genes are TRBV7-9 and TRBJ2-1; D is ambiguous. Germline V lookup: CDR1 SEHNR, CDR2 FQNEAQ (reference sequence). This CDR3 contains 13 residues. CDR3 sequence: CASSLEVPNERFF. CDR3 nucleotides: TGTGCCAGCAGCTTAGAAGTCCCCAATGAGCGGTTCTTC.

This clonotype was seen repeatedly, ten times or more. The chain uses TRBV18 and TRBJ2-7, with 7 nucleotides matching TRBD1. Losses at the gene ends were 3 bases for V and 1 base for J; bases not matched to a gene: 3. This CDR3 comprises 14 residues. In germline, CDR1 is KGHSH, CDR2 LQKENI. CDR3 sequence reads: CASSPGTESYEQYF. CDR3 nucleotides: TGTGCCAGCTCACCCGGGACAGAGTCCTACGAGCAGTACTTC.